The 27 T cell receptor beta chains below were found in one sample sequenced in a study of T cells in Graves' hyperthyroidism and ophthalmopathy. Amplification of TCR beta CDR3 regions was performed using RNA transcripts as template. The study used the HTBI primer set for a first-round RT-PCR of the TCR CDR3. TCRdb reanalysed the multiplex PCR reads using MiXCR and keeps one entry per CDR3 protein. Of 300,000 to 450,000 distinct CDR3 sequences in the sample, about a sixth were seen once. Specimen: blood. The receptors stem from a woman aged 30 to 39 with Graves' hyperthyroidism that later progressed to Graves' ophthalmopathy.

This chain uses TRBV20-1 with TRBJ1-2, with a weak D call TRBD1 (5 bases). Germline V CDR1 and CDR2: DFQATT, SNEGSKA (reference sequence). The V end was cut by 5 bases, the J end by 3 bases, with 16 bases between. The CDR3 contains 14 residues. CDR3 nucleotides: TGCAGTGCTGTCCGCGGGGACTCGGACTATGGCTACACCTTC. This codes for CSAVRGDSDYGYTF.

The chain carries TRBV2 and TRBJ2-7, with 9 bases identical to TRBD2. Germline loops: CDR1 SNHLY, CDR2 FYNNEI. Trimming at V came to 0 bases and at J to 0 bases, leaving 3 bases not matched to a gene. This CDR3 comprises 16 residues. Written as DNA, the CDR3 is TGTGCCAGCAGTGAAGCGCGACTAGCGGTCTCCTACGAGCAGTACTTC. Its protein is CASSEARLAVSYEQYF. Together with reference TRBV2 and TRBJ2-7, the CDR3 gives the full variable domain: EPEVTQTPSHQVTQMGQEVILRCVPISNHLYFYWYRQILGQKVEFLVSFYNNEISEKSEIFDDQFSVERPDGSNFTLKIRSTKLEDSAMYFCASSEARLAVSYEQYFGPGTRLTVT.

This clonotype was recorded many times. The gene calls are TRBV11-2 and TRBJ2-1; TRBD1 matches 9 bases. Trimming removed 0 bases from V and 2 bases from J; junction bases left unmatched: 8. The CDR3 has 18 residues. The germline CDR1 and CDR2 sequences are SGHAT and FQNNGV. CDR3 DNA: TGTGCCAGCAGCTTAGATAGCGACCGGGACAGGGCCTACAATGAGCAGTTCTTC. Its protein product is CASSLDSDRDRAYNEQFF.

This clonotype was observed many times. V is TRBV12-3 or TRBV12-4 and J is TRBJ2-5, with 9 nucleotides matching TRBD2. This CDR3 comprises 15 residues. Unmatched junction bases numbered 7, after V lost 3 bases and J lost 5 bases. CDR3 sequence: CASSFFHSGSETQYF. The CDR3 DNA is TGTGCCAGCAGTTTCTTTCATAGCGGGAGTGAGACCCAGTACTTC.

The gene calls are TRBV20-1 and TRBJ1-5; D is unresolved. CDR1 DFQATT and CDR2 SNEGSKA come from the germline V gene (reference sequence). The CDR3 runs 15 residues. Trimming removed 1 base at V and 0 bases at J, with 10 bases between. This chain's CDR3 is CSARGLGNSNQPQHF. The CDR3 nucleotides read TGCAGTGCTAGAGGTCTGGGGAATAGCAATCAGCCCCAGCATTTT.

This clonotype occurred many times. The chain recombines TRBV30 with TRBJ2-5, with D possibly being TRBD1 (6 bases). This CDR3 has 12 residues. The V gene's germline CDR1 is GTSNPN and CDR2 SVGIG (reference sequence). Trimming left V 3 bases short and J 5 bases short, with 10 bases between. In DNA, the CDR3 is TGTGCCTGGAGAGGGACACGGGAGACCCAGTACTTC. It yields the protein CAWRGTRETQYF.

The chain recombines TRBV6-2 or TRBV6-3 with TRBJ2-5; 8 bases agree with TRBD1. Trimming took 6 bases from V and 4 from J; bases not matched to a gene: 10. Germline CDR1 and CDR2: MNHEY and SVGEGT. The CDR3 sequence is 15 residues long. CDR3 sequence reads: CASRFWTGIRETQYF. DNA for the CDR3: TGTGCCAGCAGATTCTGGACAGGGATTCGAGAGACCCAGTACTTC.

Many counts were recorded for this clonotype. V usage is TRBV29-1 and J usage is TRBJ2-7; 10 bases match TRBD2. The length of the CDR3 is 14 residues. J gave up 2 bases and V 2 bases, and 3 bases lay outside the gene matches. CDR1 is SQVTM, CDR2 ANQGSEA, per germline. The CDR3 DNA is TGCAGCGTTGAACTAGCGGGAGTCACCTACGAGCAGTACTTC. It encodes CSVELAGVTYEQYF.

This clonotype occurred a few times. The chain couples TRBV20-1 to TRBJ1-1, with a tentative D call TRBD1 (6 bases). CDR1 and CDR2 (germline): DFQATT, SNEGSKA (reference sequence). This CDR3 is 18 amino acids long. V shed 3 bases and J shed 3 bases, with 26 bases lying between them. DNA of the CDR3: TGCAGTGCTAGGGGACTGGCGGGGGCGGTGAGTAAGGACACTGAAGCTTTCTTT. It is translated as CSARGLAGAVSKDTEAFF.

V is TRBV5-6 and J is TRBJ2-2; TRBD1 might be the D (6 bases). V was pared by 0 bases and J by 2 bases, with 11 bases between. Germline V gives CDR1 SGHDT, CDR2 YYEEEE. This CDR3 contains 16 residues. The CDR3 is CASSLGATGNTGELFF. CDR3 in DNA: TGTGCCAGCAGCTTGGGTGCGACAGGTAACACCGGGGAGCTGTTTTTT. Filled out from reference TRBV5-6 and TRBJ2-2, the complete variable domain reads DAGVTQSPTHLIKTRGQQVTLRCSPKSGHDTVSWYQQALGQGPQFIFQYYEEEERQRGNFPDRFSGHQFPNYSSELNVNALLLGDSALYLCASSLGATGNTGELFFGEGSRLTVL.

As for this clonotype: One end of the junction does not line up with germline, which may come from a read error. This chain joins TRBV19 and TRBJ1-4, with unresolved D. Per the germline V gene, CDR1 is LNHDA and CDR2 is SQIVND (reference sequence). The CDR3 extends over 17 amino acids. The CDR3 DNA sequence: TGTGCCAGTAGTGTAGAACTCGTCTTTGCAACTAATGAAAAACTGTTTTTT. Translating gives CASSVELVFATNEKLFF.

Many counts were recorded for this clonotype. The rearrangement joins TRBV2 to TRBJ1-3; TRBD1 aligns across 7 bases. This CDR3 has 15 amino acids. Germline V CDR1 and CDR2: SNHLY, FYNNEI. V lost 2 bases and J lost 0; bases outside the gene matches: 1. This chain's CDR3 is CASSENRGSGNTIYF. The CDR3 coding sequence is TGTGCCAGCAGTGAAAACAGGGGCTCTGGAAACACCATATATTTT.

The chain is built from TRBV10-3 and TRBJ2-4, with D uncertain. CDR1 is ENHRY and CDR2 is SYGVKD in the germline V gene. The V end lost 6 bases, the J end lost 0 bases, and 12 bases lay between the germline ends. This CDR3 has 15 residues. Written as DNA, the CDR3 is TGTGCCATCAGCGCTGGAAAATTAGCCAAAAACATTCAGTACTTC. Translating gives CAISAGKLAKNIQYF.

This clonotype appeared many times. The genes are TRBV11-2 and TRBJ2-7; perhaps D is TRBD1 or TRBD2 (5 bases each). The CDR3 extends over 16 amino acids. Germline V gene sequence: CDR1 SGHAT, CDR2 FQNNGV. V was trimmed by 5 bases and J by 7 bases, leaving 24 bases between them. The CDR3 is CASSELRTRTGTEQYF. The CDR3 DNA reads as TGTGCCAGCAGCGAGCTTAGGACGAGGACCGGGACGGAGCAGTACTTC.

This chain links TRBV18 with TRBJ2-3; D is unresolved. V was pared by 0 bases and J by 4 bases, with 14 bases between. The length of the CDR3 is 16 residues. From germline, CDR1 is KGHSH and CDR2 LQKENI. The CDR3, as DNA: TGTGCCAGCTCACCACCGAAGGGTCGTCTGCCAGATACGCAGTATTTT. As protein: CASSPPKGRLPDTQYF.

The V call is TRBV28, the J call TRBJ2-3; TRBD2 matches 14 bases. This CDR3 is 17 amino acids long. The V segment lost 7 bases and the J segment 3 bases; nucleotides outside the gene matches: 9. CDR1 is MDHEN and CDR2 is SYDVKM in the germline V gene. CDR3 sequence reads: CASTTGLAGVPTDTQYF. The CDR3 DNA reads as TGTGCCAGCACCACGGGACTAGCGGGAGTCCCAACAGATACGCAGTATTTT.

This clonotype appeared many times. This chain connects TRBV28 to TRBJ2-1; TRBD1 is a possible D gene (5 bases). CDR3 length equals 14 residues. CDR1 and CDR2 from the germline V gene are MDHEN and SYDVKM. V was trimmed by 2 bases and J by 7 bases, leaving 12 bases between them. The CDR3 nucleotides read TGTGCCAGCAGTTTAAAAGGGGTTTGGAATGAGCAGTTCTTC. This codes for CASSLKGVWNEQFF.

This clonotype was counted many times. This rearrangement joins TRBV2 to TRBJ1-5; TRBD1 is a possible D gene (5 bases). CDR3 size: 15 residues. The V end lost 6 bases, the J end lost 2 bases, and 14 bases lay between the germline ends. Germline lookup yields CDR1 SNHLY and CDR2 FYNNEI. The CDR3 DNA follows: TGTGCCAGCAGCCCCGACAGTCAAGGCAATCAGCCCCAGCATTTT. Amino acids: CASSPDSQGNQPQHF.

This clonotype was observed at least ten times. The gene calls are TRBV12-3 or TRBV12-4 and TRBJ2-7; 7 nucleotides line up with TRBD1. The V gene end was trimmed by 1 base and the J gene end by 5 bases; junction bases not matched to a gene: 5. The length of the CDR3 is 14 residues. This chain's CDR3 is CASSLGTGWHEQYF. CDR3 DNA: TGTGCCAGCAGTTTAGGGACAGGCTGGCACGAGCAGTACTTC.

In its sample, this clonotype was seen many times. The chain has TRBV28 and TRBJ2-7; D uncertain. This CDR3 is 14 amino acids long. Germline values: CDR1 MDHEN, CDR2 SYDVKM. V lost 7 bases to trimming and J lost 2 bases, with 15 bases between them. The CDR3 region is CASTPTPGAYEQYF. As DNA, the CDR3 is TGTGCCAGCACCCCGACCCCAGGCGCCTACGAGCAGTACTTC. Looking up the rest from reference TRBV28 and TRBJ2-7 gives the full variable domain: DVKVTQSSRYLVKRTGEKVFLECVQDMDHENMFWYRQDPGLGLRLIYFSYDVKMKEKGDIPEGYSVSREKKERFSLILESASTNQTSMYLCASTPTPGAYEQYFGPGTRLTVT.

This clonotype was recorded many times. The chain employs TRBV20-1 and TRBJ2-7, with 7 nucleotides matching TRBD2. Germline CDR1 and CDR2: DFQATT and SNEGSKA (reference sequence). This CDR3 region has 16 residues. J was trimmed by 6 bases and V by 3 bases; bases with no gene match: 17. This CDR3 reads CSASHDGGGPSSEQYF. CDR3 DNA: TGCAGTGCTAGTCACGATGGCGGGGGTCCATCTTCCGAGCAGTACTTC.

Comment on this clonotype: A much larger clone differs by one base, so this may be a read error. The genes are TRBV30 and TRBJ1-2; D remains unclear. Trimming removed 1 base from V and 6 bases from J, with 12 bases in between. The CDR3 consists of 13 residues. Germline CDR1 and CDR2: GTSNPN and SVGIG (reference sequence). CDR3 loop: CAWSELGNHGYTF. The CDR3 DNA reads TGTGCCTGGAGTGAACTCGGGAACCATGGCTACACCTTC.

This chain connects TRBV5-4 to TRBJ1-2, with no clear D. The CDR3 contains 14 residues. V lost 2 bases and J lost 5, with 13 bases in between. In germline, CDR1 is SGHNT, CDR2 YYREEE (reference sequence). CDR3 sequence: CASSFMARLYGYTF. In DNA, the CDR3 is TGTGCCAGCAGCTTCATGGCCAGACTTTATGGCTACACCTTC. The variable domain in full, with the rest retrieved from reference TRBV5-4 and TRBJ1-2, is ETGVTQSPTHLIKTRGQQVTLRCSSQSGHNTVSWYQQALGQGPQFIFQYYREEENGRGNFPPRFSGLQFPNYSSELNVNALELDDSALYLCASSFMARLYGYTFGSGTRLTVV.

There are many counts of this clonotype. The CDR3 bases are TGTGCCAGCAGGCCCCGACAGGGCGCTCGAGAGACCCAGTACTTC. Protein product: CASRPRQGARETQYF. The rearrangement joins TRBV2 to TRBJ2-5, with 7 nucleotides matching TRBD1. The CDR3 contains 15 residues. The V gene end was trimmed by 6 bases and the J gene end by 4 bases; junction bases not matched to a gene: 11. Germline-derived CDR1 and CDR2 are SNHLY and FYNNEI.

J is TRBJ2-2 and V is TRBV29-1, with D possibly TRBD2 on 7 matching bases. V was shortened by 4 bases and J by 3 bases, with 15 bases between the two germline ends. The CDR3 covers 15 residues. Germline V CDR1 and CDR2: SQVTM, ANQGSEA. This chain's CDR3 is CSVAFGGRDTGELFF. The CDR3 DNA reads TGCAGCGTTGCGTTCGGGGGGCGGGACACCGGGGAGCTGTTTTTT.

This clonotype has ten or more counts. The genes are TRBV3-1 and TRBJ1-2; 7 bases line up with TRBD1. This CDR3 spans 16 amino acids. CDR1 and CDR2 from the germline V gene are LGHDT and YNNKEL (reference sequence). The V gene end was trimmed by 0 bases and the J gene end by 3 bases; junction bases not matched to a gene: 7. The CDR3 is CASSQDQTGIYYGYTF. Written as DNA, the CDR3 is TGTGCCAGCAGCCAAGATCAGACAGGGATCTACTATGGCTACACCTTC.

The table lists this clonotype with many counts. V gene TRBV11-2 combines with J gene TRBJ2-1; the match to TRBD2 covers 11 bases. V gave up 1 base and J gave up 9 bases; unmatched junction bases: 5. The CDR3 has 15 amino acids. Germline CDR1 is SGHAT and CDR2 is FQNNGV. For the CDR3, the DNA is TGTGCCAGCAGCTTAGTTACTAGCGGGGGATCTGAGCAGTTCTTC. Protein product: CASSLVTSGGSEQFF.